The 8 T cell receptor beta chains given below trace back to one sample, sequenced in a study of shared clonotypes between healthy human individuals. Libraries were prepared by immunoSEQ multiplex PCR; TCRdb keeps only in-frame clonotypes and omits some of them. Among about 2 million clones listed, about 94% were seen once. In the naive CD8 group, cells lacked CD45RO and were positively selected for CCR7, so terminally differentiated effector memory CD45RA+ cells were left out. The sample was naive CD8+ T cells sorted from blood. These TCRs come from a man in his late teens or twenties in good health.

Details on this clone: The identical CDR3 is also encoded by other nucleotide sequences in the sample. The genes are TRBV5-1 and TRBJ1-1; no reliable D call. The V end was cut by 0 bases, the J end by 4 bases, with 7 bases between. The CDR3 sequence is 13 residues long. Per the germline V gene, CDR1 is SGHRS and CDR2 is YFSETQ. The CDR3 loop is CASSLAAGTEAFF. The CDR3 DNA follows: TGCGCCAGCAGCTTGGCGGCGGGCACTGAAGCTTTCTTT.

V gene TRBV7-2 combines with J gene TRBJ2-7, with a weak D call TRBD2 (5 bases). The CDR3 length is 15 residues. V shed 5 bases and J shed 3 bases, with 17 bases lying between them. Germline CDR1 and CDR2: SGHTA and FQGNSA. DNA of the CDR3: TGTGCCAGCAGCCCTCTCCCGACTACCGTCTACGAGCAGTACTTC. Its translation: CASSPLPTTVYEQYF. The whole variable domain, remainder taken from reference TRBV7-2 and TRBJ2-7, is GAGVSQSPSNKVTEKGKDVELRCDPISGHTALYWYRQSLGQGLEFLIYFQGNSAPDKSGLPSDRFSAERTGGSVSTLTIQRTQQEDSAVYLCASSPLPTTVYEQYFGPGTRLTVT.

CDR3 in amino acids: CACTEMNTEAFF. DNA for the CDR3: TGTGCCTGTACAGAGATGAACACTGAAGCTTTCTTT. The V call is TRBV30, the J call TRBJ1-1; D not resolved. Germline CDR1 is GTSNPN and CDR2 is SVGIG (reference sequence). CDR3 length equals 12 residues. V dropped 6 bases and J dropped 0 bases, with 8 bases sitting between them.

The chain links TRBV6-5 to TRBJ1-4, with D perhaps TRBD1 (6 bases). V lost 6 bases and J 11 bases, leaving 19 bases between the germline ends. The CDR3 has 14 residues. Germline V CDR1 and CDR2: MNHEY, SVGAGI. The CDR3 reads CASSELGGASKLFF. DNA of the CDR3: TGTGCCAGCAGCGAACTTGGGGGCGCGTCTAAACTGTTTTTT.

Turning to this clone: The same CDR3 arises from other DNA sequences in this sample as well. The rearrangement uses TRBV7-9 and TRBJ2-5; either TRBD1 or TRBD2 may fit D (5 bases each). The CDR3 loop spans 15 amino acids. CDR1 is SEHNR, CDR2 FQNEAQ, per germline (reference sequence). V dropped 3 bases and J dropped 1 base, with 12 bases sitting between them. DNA for the CDR3: TGTGCCAGCAGCTTGGGCACTGGGGGCCAAGAGACCCAGTACTTC. Amino acid sequence: CASSLGTGGQETQYF.

As for this clone: This same CDR3 is encoded by further DNA sequences in the sample. The rearrangement uses TRBV7-9 and TRBJ2-3; 9 bases align to TRBD2. CDR3 length equals 15 residues. CDR1 and CDR2 from the germline V gene are SEHNR and FQNEAQ (reference sequence). Trimming cost V 2 bases and J 2 bases; bases outside gene matches: 2. DNA of the CDR3: TGTGCCAGCAGCTTACTAGCGGGGATCACAGATACGCAGTATTTT. Protein: CASSLLAGITDTQYF.

The rearrangement links TRBV12-5 to TRBJ2-7; the D gene is possibly TRBD1 (5 bases). The CDR3 runs to 16 residues. V was shortened by 0 bases and J by 3 bases, with 15 bases between the two germline ends. CDR1 LGHNT and CDR2 FRNRAP come from the germline V gene. The CDR3 loop reads CASGLVRGQFYYEQYF. The CDR3, as DNA: TGTGCTAGTGGTTTGGTAAGGGGCCAGTTTTACTACGAGCAGTACTTC.

This sequence joins TRBV4-1 and TRBJ1-5; a weak D match, TRBD1 (6 bases). CDR3 length: 16 residues. The V and J ends lost 0 bases and 3 bases respectively, with 12 bases between them. The germline CDR1 and CDR2 sequences are MGHRA and YSYEKL. This CDR3 is CASSQEGGVINQPQHF. Here the CDR3 DNA reads TGCGCCAGCAGCCAAGAAGGGGGGGTTATCAATCAGCCCCAGCATTTT.